These 6 T cell receptor beta chains came from one sample sequenced in a study of T cell responses to AZD1222 COVID-19 vaccine. The data were produced by immunoSEQ multiplex PCR, yet TCRdb's version contains in-frame clones alone and is incomplete. The sample includes 150,000 to 200,000 clones, 91% seen only once; the top ten take around 4%. Source: peripheral blood, taken on day 0 of AZD1222 vaccination. These receptor sequences come from an adult in good health.

The chain recombines TRBV4-3 with TRBJ2-6; the D is unclear. The CDR3 extends over 16 amino acids. The germline gives CDR1 LGHNA, CDR2 YSLEER. The V gene lost 1 base and the J gene lost 0 bases, with 7 bases spanning the gap. This CDR3 is CASSQGLASGANVLTF. The CDR3 DNA follows: TGCGCCAGCAGCCAAGGGCTGGCCTCTGGGGCCAACGTCCTGACTTTC.

The count of this clone is one. This rearrangement joins TRBV24-1 to TRBJ1-5, with D perhaps matching TRBD1 (6 bases). Germline V CDR1 and CDR2: KGHDR, SFDVKD. There are 15 residues in the CDR3. V was trimmed by 5 bases and J by 2 bases, leaving 12 bases between them. The CDR3 bases are TGTGCCACCAGTGTGGGGGGCTCGGGCAATCAGCCCCAGCATTTT. It specifies CATSVGGSGNQPQHF.

This sequence joins TRBV6-1 and TRBJ2-1, with D perhaps TRBD2 (6 bases). The CDR3 has 16 residues. Germline values: CDR1 MNHNS, CDR2 SASEGT. V lost 0 bases and J lost 7, with 16 bases in between. Here the CDR3 DNA reads TGTGCCAGCAGTGAAGCGCCCCTGCCGGGGGAGAATGAGCAGTTCTTC. Residues: CASSEAPLPGENEQFF.

The J gene is TRBJ2-6, the V gene TRBV7-2; TRBD2 agrees at 7 bases. Losses at the gene ends were 4 bases for V and 0 bases for J; bases not matched to a gene: 9. Germline values: CDR1 SGHTA, CDR2 FQGNSA. The CDR3 runs 18 residues. CDR3 sequence: CASSSTRTRASGANVLTF. In DNA form, the CDR3 reads TGTGCCAGCAGCTCGACGAGGACTAGGGCCTCTGGGGCCAACGTCCTGACTTTC.

This chain connects TRBV7-9 to TRBJ2-7; possibly TRBD1 for D (5 bases). The germline V gene has CDR1 SEHNR and CDR2 FQNEAQ (reference sequence). With 3 bases removed from V and 3 bases from J, the gap between germline ends came to 9 bases. The CDR3 runs 13 residues. The CDR3 bases are TGTGCCAGCAGCTTGGGGCCCTACTACGAGCAGTACTTC. Its protein product is CASSLGPYYEQYF. The variable domain in full, completed from reference TRBV7-9 and TRBJ2-7, reads DTGVSQNPRHKITKRGQNVTFRCDPISEHNRLYWYRQTLGQGPEFLTYFQNEAQLEKSRLLSDRFSAERPKGSFSTLEIQRTEQGDSAMYLCASSLGPYYEQYFGPGTRLTVT.

The chain employs TRBV3-1 (or the pseudogene TRBV3-2) and TRBJ1-1; TRBD1 might be the D (5 bases). CDR3 length: 15 residues. V was cut by 0 bases and J by 3 bases, with 11 bases left in between. The germline V gene has CDR1 LGHDT and CDR2 YNNKEL (reference sequence). As DNA, the CDR3 is TGTGCCAGCAGCCAAGATTTGGGGCGGTACACTGAAGCTTTCTTT. It translates to CASSQDLGRYTEAFF.